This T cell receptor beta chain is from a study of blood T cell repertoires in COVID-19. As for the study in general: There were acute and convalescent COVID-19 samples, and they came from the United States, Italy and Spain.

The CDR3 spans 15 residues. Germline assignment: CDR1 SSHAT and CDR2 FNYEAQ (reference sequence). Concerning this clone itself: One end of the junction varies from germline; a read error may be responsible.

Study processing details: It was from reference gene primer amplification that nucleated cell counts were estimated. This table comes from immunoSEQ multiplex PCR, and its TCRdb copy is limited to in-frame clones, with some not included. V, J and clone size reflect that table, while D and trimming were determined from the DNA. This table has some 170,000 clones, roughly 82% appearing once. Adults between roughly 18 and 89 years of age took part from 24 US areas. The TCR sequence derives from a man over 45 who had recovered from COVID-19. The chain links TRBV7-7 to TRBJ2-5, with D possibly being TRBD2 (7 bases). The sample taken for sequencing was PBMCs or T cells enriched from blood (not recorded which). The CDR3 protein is CASSLKGGTWETQYF. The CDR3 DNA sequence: TGTGCTAGCAGTCTCAAGGGGGGGACTTGGGAGACCCAGTACTTC.